The T cell receptor beta chain described here comes from a study of immune evolution from preneoplasia to lung adenocarcinoma. Study at large: HLA loss of heterozygosity: around 6.5% AIS, over 12% MIA, around 33% ADC, none AAH.

Concerning this clone itself: Its antigen is currently unknown.

Whole-study results and caveats: From normal lung to invasive adenocarcinoma, top clone frequencies appeared to decrease. Later-stage lesions seemingly showed higher T cell density and diversity than normal lung.

Per germline, CDR1 WNHNN and CDR2 SYGVQD (reference sequence). V lost 3 bases and J 7 bases, leaving 9 bases between the germline ends. The CDR3 runs 12 residues. Using immunoSEQ multiplex PCR, the repertoire was profiled, and TCRdb retains in-frame clones only, with some absent. The profile shows 8,400 or so clones, about 86% of them singletons. Material for sequencing was FFPE invasive lung adenocarcinoma tissue. This TCR came from a person between 45 and 65 years old with lung adenocarcinoma. J is TRBJ2-5 and V is TRBV10-1, with D possibly being TRBD1 (6 bases). CDR3 sequence: CASSDEGGTQYF. The CDR3 DNA is TGCGCCAGCAGTGACGAAGGGGGGACCCAGTACTTC.